This is a list of T cell receptor beta chains from one sample in a study of cytomegalovirus exposure and HLA in healthy donors. The protocol was immunoSEQ multiplex PCR, while the TCRdb copy is restricted to in-frame clones and leaves out a portion. The sample yields approximately 240,000 clones, around 90% seen once. The sample consisted of PBMCs. These receptors originate from a young woman in good health and CMV-seronegative. Both conserved end residues are part of each CDR3. The D gene is left open where the match is weak. Some rows have no size entry. The others give once, few or many, or a class for an expanded clone.

J: TRBJ2-7; V: TRBV30; size: NA; D: NA; CDR3: CAWSAPGALGF; DNA: TGTGCCTGGAGTGCCCCAGGGGCCCTGGGCTTC
J: TRBJ1-5; V: TRBV19; size: NA; D: NA; CDR3: CASNGRYQPQHF; DNA: TGTGCCAGTAACGGGAGATATCAGCCCCAGCATTTT
J: TRBJ2-5; V: TRBV30; size: NA; D: TRBD2; CDR3: CAWSVRREYQETQYF; DNA: TGTGCCTGGAGTGTGAGGCGGGAGTACCAAGAGACCCAGTACTTC
J: TRBJ1-4; V: TRBV4-1; size: NA; D: TRBD1; CDR3: CASSQGETGDNAKKLFF; DNA: TGCGCCAGCAGCCAAGGAGAGACAGGGGACAATGCGAAAAAACTGTTTTTT
J: TRBJ1-2; V: TRBV5-1; size: NA; D: TRBD1; CDR3: CASSLGQGVNYGYTF; DNA: TGCGCCAGCAGCCTGGGACAGGGGGTTAACTATGGCTACACCTTC
J: TRBJ1-4; V: TRBV1; size: NA; D: NA; CDR3: CTSSQDGDEKLFF; DNA: TGCACCAGCAGCCAAGATGGAGATGAAAAACTGTTTTTT
J: TRBJ2-3; V: TRBV11-2; size: NA; D: NA; CDR3: CASSSPTGLTDTQYF; DNA: TGTGCCAGCAGCTCCCCGACAGGACTCACAGATACGCAGTATTTT
J: TRBJ2-2; V: TRBV7-9; size: NA; D: TRBD1; CDR3: CASGRGRQGGTGELFF; DNA: TGTGCCAGCGGACGCGGGAGACAGGGGGGCACCGGGGAGCTGTTTTTT
J: TRBJ1-5; V: TRBV2; size: many; D: NA; CDR3: CASSTQGWGNQPQHF; DNA: TGTGCCAGCAGCACCCAGGGTTGGGGCAATCAGCCCCAGCATTTT
J: TRBJ2-5; V: TRBV25-1; size: NA; D: TRBD2; CDR3: CASSGQTSGRTVEYF; DNA: TGTGCCAGCAGTGGACAGACTAGCGGGAGGACCGTGGAGTACTTC
J: TRBJ1-2; V: TRBV21-1; size: NA; D: NA; CDR3: CASRKLNYGYTF; DNA: TGTGCCAGCAGGAAACTTAACTATGGCTACACCTTC
J: TRBJ1-1; V: TRBV11-2; size: once; D: NA; CDR3: CASSLKGVGVLRRYTEAFF; DNA: TGTGCCAGCAGCCTTAAGGGGGTTGGGGTATTGAGGCGATACACTGAAGCTTTCTTT
J: TRBJ2-7; V: TRBV28; size: NA; D: TRBD2; CDR3: CASSLALGLAGDYEQYF; DNA: TGTGCCAGCAGTTTAGCCCTGGGACTAGCGGGCGACTACGAGCAGTACTTC
J: TRBJ2-1; V: TRBV27; size: NA; D: TRBD1; CDR3: CASRDRGSYNEQFF; DNA: TGTGCCAGCCGCGACAGGGGTTCCTACAATGAGCAGTTCTTC
J: TRBJ2-5; V: TRBV15; size: once; D: NA; CDR3: CATSRGRETGGEETQYF; DNA: TGTGCCACCAGCAGAGGAAGGGAAACAGGGGGGGAGGAGACCCAGTACTTC
J: TRBJ2-1; V: TRBV14; size: NA; D: NA; CDR3: CASSRHLVDEQFF; DNA: TGTGCCAGCAGCCGACACCTGGTGGATGAGCAGTTCTTC
J: TRBJ1-2; V: TRBV11-2; size: NA; D: NA; CDR3: CASSLAGLGGYTF; DNA: TGTGCCAGCAGCTTAGCCGGTCTAGGAGGCTACACCTTC
J: TRBJ2-1; V: TRBV5-1; size: once; D: TRBD2; CDR3: CASSLWSSGGSRGSFNEQFF; DNA: TGCGCCAGCAGCTTGTGGTCTAGCGGGGGTAGTCGGGGTAGTTTCAATGAGCAGTTCTTC
J: TRBJ2-2; V: TRBV25-1; size: few; D: NA; CDR3: CASSDRNTGELFF; DNA: TGTGCCAGCAGTGATAGGAACACCGGGGAGCTGTTTTTT
J: TRBJ2-3; V: TRBV5-1; size: NA; D: NA; CDR3: CASSLVGGVGTDTQYF; DNA: TGCGCCAGCAGCTTGGTAGGCGGGGTGGGCACAGATACGCAGTATTTT
J: TRBJ1-3; V: TRBV11-2; size: NA; D: NA; CDR3: CASSSQTNLRAGNTIYF; DNA: TGTGCCAGCAGCTCCCAAACGAACCTACGAGCTGGAAACACCATATATTTT
J: TRBJ1-4; V: TRBV5-5; size: NA; D: TRBD1; CDR3: CASSKRQGSFEKLFF; DNA: TGTGCCAGCAGCAAGAGACAGGGTAGTTTTGAAAAACTGTTTTTT
J: TRBJ2-7; V: TRBV12-5; size: NA; D: NA; CDR3: CASGLSSGPYEQYF; DNA: TGTGCTAGTGGTTTGAGTAGCGGTCCCTACGAGCAGTACTTC
J: TRBJ2-1; V: TRBV19; size: NA; D: TRBD1; CDR3: CASTTGVRSYNEQFF; DNA: TGTGCCAGTACCACAGGGGTTAGGTCCTACAATGAGCAGTTCTTC
J: TRBJ1-5; V: TRBV7-9; size: NA; D: NA; CDR3: CASSPLSNQPQHF; DNA: TGTGCCAGCAGCCCCCTAAGCAATCAGCCCCAGCATTTT
J: TRBJ1-6; V: TRBV5-4; size: few; D: NA; CDR3: CASSADRNSPLHF; DNA: TGTGCCAGCAGCGCGGACAGAAATTCACCCCTCCACTTT
J: TRBJ1-5; V: TRBV28; size: NA; D: NA; CDR3: CASSSPFLGGGNQPQHF; DNA: TGTGCCAGCAGTTCCCCTTTTTTAGGGGGTGGCAATCAGCCCCAGCATTTT
J: TRBJ2-5; V: TRBV5-6; size: NA; D: NA; CDR3: CASSFQLLGKTQYF; DNA: TGTGCCAGCAGCTTCCAACTCCTAGGAAAGACCCAGTACTTC
J: TRBJ1-2; V: TRBV27; size: few; D: NA; CDR3: CASTYRVAYGYTF; DNA: TGTGCCAGCACATACAGGGTTGCCTATGGCTACACCTTC
J: TRBJ1-1; V: TRBV4-2; size: NA; D: NA; CDR3: CASSPGQYGSDTEAFF; DNA: TGTGCCAGCAGCCCAGGACAATACGGGTCGGACACTGAAGCTTTCTTT
J: TRBJ2-6; V: TRBV12-5; size: NA; D: NA; CDR3: CASGLVLEKTVNVLTF; DNA: TGTGCTAGTGGTTTGGTATTGGAGAAAACGGTCAACGTCCTGACTTTC
J: TRBJ2-7; V: TRBV10-3; size: NA; D: NA; CDR3: CAISELEETYEQYF; DNA: TGTGCCATCAGTGAGTTAGAGGAGACCTACGAGCAGTACTTC
J: TRBJ2-1; V: TRBV5-1; size: NA; D: NA; CDR3: CASSPLLASSYNEQFF; DNA: TGCGCCAGCAGCCCCCTCCTAGCGAGCTCCTACAATGAGCAGTTCTTC
J: TRBJ2-3; V: TRBV7-6; size: NA; D: TRBD2; CDR3: CASSLGSMLAGVTSTDTQYF; DNA: TGTGCCAGCAGCTTAGGGAGTATGCTAGCGGGAGTAACTAGCACAGATACGCAGTATTTT
J: TRBJ1-3; V: TRBV4-2; size: NA; D: NA; CDR3: CASSQDLAGTGNTIYF; DNA: TGTGCCAGCAGCCAAGATCTCGCAGGGACTGGAAACACCATATATTTT
J: TRBJ2-1; V: TRBV28; size: NA; D: TRBD2; CDR3: CASRPLAGGSNEQFF; DNA: TGTGCCAGCAGACCTCTAGCGGGAGGTTCGAATGAGCAGTTCTTC
J: TRBJ1-6; V: TRBV2; size: NA; D: NA; CDR3: CASREFRNNSPLHF; DNA: TGTGCCAGCAGGGAGTTCCGTAATAATTCACCCCTCCACTTT
J: TRBJ2-1; V: TRBV5-1; size: NA; D: TRBD2; CDR3: CASSGGLAGANNNEQFF; DNA: TGCGCCAGCAGCGGGGGACTAGCGGGCGCCAACAACAATGAGCAGTTCTTC
J: TRBJ1-4; V: TRBV5-1; size: NA; D: TRBD1; CDR3: CASSGWTGDEKLFF; DNA: TGCGCCAGCAGCGGTTGGACAGGGGACGAAAAACTGTTTTTT
J: TRBJ2-7; V: TRBV11-2; size: NA; D: TRBD1; CDR3: CASSLNRGSSYEQYF; DNA: TGTGCCAGCAGCCTCAACAGGGGGAGCTCCTACGAGCAGTACTTC
J: TRBJ2-3; V: TRBV10-3; size: NA; D: TRBD2; CDR3: CAISDLGTSDASTDTQYF; DNA: TGTGCCATCAGTGACCTCGGGACTAGCGACGCTAGCACAGATACGCAGTATTTT
J: TRBJ2-1; V: TRBV5-1; size: few; D: NA; CDR3: CASSLSWGRNEQFF; DNA: TGCGCCAGCAGCTTGTCATGGGGGAGGAATGAGCAGTTCTTC
J: TRBJ2-4; V: TRBV28; size: NA; D: TRBD2; CDR3: CASSYPRLAGVSKNIQYF; DNA: TGTGCCAGCAGTTATCCTAGACTAGCGGGAGTATCAAAAAACATTCAGTACTTC
J: TRBJ2-3; V: TRBV29-1; size: NA; D: NA; CDR3: CSVQQSPSTDTQYF; DNA: TGCAGCGTTCAACAGAGCCCTAGCACAGATACGCAGTATTTT
J: TRBJ2-5; V: TRBV28; size: NA; D: TRBD1; CDR3: CASSFIGQGKETQYF; DNA: TGTGCCAGCAGTTTTATCGGACAGGGAAAAGAGACCCAGTACTTC
J: TRBJ1-3; V: TRBV7-8; size: NA; D: NA; CDR3: CASSPTSGNTIYF; DNA: TGTGCCAGCAGCCCAACCAGTGGAAACACCATATATTTT
J: TRBJ1-2; V: TRBV28; size: few; D: NA; CDR3: CASSQETGSGVF; DNA: TGTGCCAGCAGCCAAGAAACAGGGTCCGGGGTTTTC
J: TRBJ1-3; V: TRBV7-6; size: once; D: NA; CDR3: CASSLDPFLGNTIYF; DNA: TGTGCCAGCAGCTTAGATCCCTTCTTAGGAAACACCATATATTTT
J: TRBJ2-7; V: TRBV30; size: once; D: NA; CDR3: CAWSVGVQKYEQYF; DNA: TGTGCCTGGAGTGTAGGGGTTCAAAAGTACGAGCAGTACTTC
J: TRBJ2-2; V: TRBV5-6; size: NA; D: TRBD2; CDR3: CASSWRTSGRVTGELFF; DNA: TGTGCCAGCAGCTGGCGGACTAGCGGGAGGGTCACCGGGGAGCTGTTTTTT
J: TRBJ1-1; V: TRBV7-8; size: NA; D: TRBD1; CDR3: CASSLASRQGDTEAFF; DNA: TGTGCCAGCAGCTTAGCCAGTCGGCAGGGGGACACTGAAGCTTTCTTT
J: TRBJ2-1; V: TRBV5-1; size: NA; D: TRBD2; CDR3: CASSLDLAGGDEQFF; DNA: TGCGCCAGCAGCTTGGACCTAGCGGGAGGAGATGAGCAGTTCTTC
J: TRBJ1-5; V: TRBV6-1; size: NA; D: NA; CDR3: CASTPTESNQPQHF; DNA: TGTGCCAGCACCCCGACTGAAAGCAATCAGCCCCAGCATTTT
J: TRBJ2-2; V: TRBV19; size: NA; D: TRBD2; CDR3: CASMGKGLDVGELFF; DNA: TGTGCCAGTATGGGAAAGGGACTAGATGTCGGGGAGCTGTTTTTT
J: TRBJ1-2; V: TRBV7-8; size: once; D: TRBD1; CDR3: CASSVRQGGGYGYTF; DNA: TGTGCCAGCAGCGTAAGACAGGGAGGTGGCTATGGCTACACCTTC
J: TRBJ2-3; V: TRBV29-1; size: NA; D: TRBD2; CDR3: CSVERRGTSGTQYF; DNA: TGCAGCGTTGAAAGACGTGGGACTAGCGGTACGCAGTATTTT
J: TRBJ2-7; V: TRBV11-2; size: NA; D: TRBD1; CDR3: CASSLGQGIDEQYF; DNA: TGTGCCAGCAGCTTGGGACAGGGGATCGACGAGCAGTACTTC
J: TRBJ2-5; V: TRBV19; size: NA; D: NA; CDR3: CASSILPGQERETQYF; DNA: TGTGCCAGTAGTATCCTCCCTGGCCAAGAAAGAGAGACCCAGTACTTC
J: TRBJ2-7; V: TRBV6-1; size: NA; D: NA; CDR3: CASGLHSYEQYF; DNA: TGTGCCAGCGGACTACATTCCTACGAGCAGTACTTC
J: TRBJ2-1; V: TRBV28; size: NA; D: TRBD2; CDR3: CASKVGGGRENEQFF; DNA: TGTGCCAGCAAGGTTGGGGGCGGGAGGGAAAATGAGCAGTTCTTC